This T cell receptor (beta chain) was captured by sequencing in a study of T-cell reconstitution after alpha-beta-depleted transplantation in children. The study's findings and limits: Some patients showed high day-60 TCRbeta diversity, which derived from surviving recipient T cells and thymic progenitors. At around two months after transplant, the alpha-beta T cells were reportedly derived from several hundred expanded clones that came from non-depleted graft cells. T-cell counts and diversity at one year post-transplant came mainly from newly produced T cells.

CDR3 length: 15 amino acids. Trimming removed 5 bases at V and 6 bases at J, with 19 bases between. Germline CDR1 SGHRS, CDR2 YFSETQ. During its preparation, the TCRbeta library received unique molecular identifiers. TCRdb called the PCR reads again in MiXCR, with one record for every CDR3 protein. The top ten hold 2% to 2.5% of the sample, which has around 450,000 distinct CDR3 sequences, approximately 10% seen once. Points on this clonotype: Its antigen is as yet unknown.

The V and J genes are TRBV5-1 and TRBJ2-3, with a weak D call TRBD2 (5 bases). The input for sequencing was PBMCs, taken before TCRalphabeta/CD19-depleted stem cell transplant. This TCR derives from a child aged 2 to 15 with inherited bone marrow failure, due to receive a stem cell transplant. The DNA of the CDR3 is TGCGCCAGCAGGCTGCTAGCCGACTTTCGGGATACGCAGTATTTT. Encoded protein: CASRLLADFRDTQYF.